A selection of T cell receptor beta chains follows, all from one sample in a study of CD8 T cells in Susac syndrome. TCRdb re-analysed the immunoSEQ multiplex PCR reads in MiXCR, keeping a single row per CDR3 protein. Altogether 150,000 to 200,000 distinct CDR3 sequences are present, roughly 93% being singletons, with the ten largest covering just over 0.13%. The sequenced sample was CD4+ T cells from PBMCs. These receptors were obtained from a human donor in good health. CDR3s include the opening cysteine and the closing phenylalanine or tryptophan. D genes are given only for firm matches. Clone size is given for some rows only: seen once, a few or many times, or a class if the clone is expanded.

J: TRBJ1-2; D: -; size: -; V: TRBV15; length: 16; CDR3: CATSRGGAVGATGYTF; DNA: TGTGCCACCAGCAGAGGCGGGGCGGTAGGGGCGACTGGCTACACCTTC
J: TRBJ2-3; D: -; size: -; V: TRBV7-2; length: 13; CDR3: CASKGEVTDTQYF; DNA: TGTGCCAGCAAAGGGGAGGTGACAGATACGCAGTATTTT
J: TRBJ2-2; D: -; size: -; V: TRBV5-6; length: 15; CDR3: CASTMAGRTGRELFF; DNA: TGTGCCAGCACCATGGCTGGGCGGACCGGGCGGGAGCTGTTTTTT
J: TRBJ2-2; D: -; size: -; V: TRBV12-3/TRBV12-4; length: 15; CDR3: CASSSAGTQTGELFF; DNA: TGTGCCAGCAGTTCGGCGGGGACACAAACCGGGGAGCTGTTTTTT
J: TRBJ2-4; D: TRBD1; size: -; V: TRBV7-9; length: 15; CDR3: CASSLSGQGANIQYF; DNA: TGTGCCAGCAGCTTATCGGGGCAGGGGGCAAACATTCAGTACTTC
J: TRBJ1-1; D: TRBD1; size: few; V: TRBV19; length: 14; CDR3: CASSVQGANTEAFF; DNA: TGTGCCAGTAGTGTACAGGGGGCGAACACTGAAGCTTTCTTT
J: TRBJ2-5; D: -; size: -; V: TRBV27; length: 15; CDR3: CASRPRRGSGETQYF; DNA: TGTGCCAGCCGCCCGAGGAGGGGATCGGGGGAGACCCAGTACTTC
J: TRBJ2-3; D: -; size: -; V: TRBV3-1; length: 16; CDR3: CASSQTTRRYTDTQYF; DNA: TGTGCCAGCAGCCAAACGACTAGGCGCTACACAGATACGCAGTATTTT
J: TRBJ2-7; D: -; size: -; V: TRBV5-4; length: 13; CDR3: CASSSGSSYEQYF; DNA: TGTGCCAGCAGCTCCGGTAGCTCCTACGAGCAGTACTTC
J: TRBJ1-2; D: -; size: -; V: TRBV7-2; length: 12; CDR3: CASSWGGTGYTF; DNA: TGTGCCAGCAGCTGGGGGGGGACCGGCTACACCTTC
J: TRBJ2-5; D: -; size: -; V: TRBV2; length: 14; CDR3: CASTSVPFGETQYF; DNA: TGTGCCAGCACCTCAGTCCCGTTCGGGGAGACCCAGTACTTC
J: TRBJ2-7; D: TRBD1; size: -; V: TRBV7-2; length: 14; CDR3: CASSPWTGPYEQYF; DNA: TGTGCCAGCAGCCCATGGACAGGGCCCTACGAGCAGTACTTC
J: TRBJ1-1; D: -; size: few; V: TRBV20-1; length: 14; CDR3: CSARRGGMNTEAFF; DNA: TGCAGTGCTAGGCGGGGGGGCATGAACACTGAAGCTTTCTTT
J: TRBJ1-2; D: TRBD1; size: -; V: TRBV3-1; length: 14; CDR3: CASSQRDRVGGYTF; DNA: TGTGCCAGCAGCCAAAGGGACAGGGTAGGCGGCTACACCTTC
J: TRBJ2-3; D: -; size: -; V: TRBV3-1; length: 19; CDR3: CASSQDSGTRAGTVDTQYF; DNA: TGTGCCAGCAGCCAAGATTCGGGGACGAGGGCAGGGACCGTGGATACGCAGTATTTT
J: TRBJ2-2; D: TRBD2; size: -; V: TRBV12-3/TRBV12-4; length: 12; CDR3: CACGGDDGELFF; DNA: TGTGCCTGCGGGGGGGATGACGGGGAGCTGTTTTTT
J: TRBJ1-4; D: TRBD1; size: -; V: TRBV24-1; length: 15; CDR3: CATSDLTGEAEKLFF; DNA: TGTGCCACCAGTGATCTCACAGGGGAAGCAGAAAAACTGTTTTTT
J: TRBJ1-2; D: -; size: -; V: TRBV7-8; length: 15; CDR3: CASSLGVIPNYGYTF; DNA: TGTGCCAGCAGCTTAGGCGTCATCCCTAACTATGGCTACACCTTC
J: TRBJ2-1; D: TRBD1; size: -; V: TRBV7-2; length: 16; CDR3: CASSRGGTGANSGQFF; DNA: TGTGCCAGCAGCCGGGGGGGGACAGGGGCAAATTCGGGGCAGTTCTTC
J: TRBJ2-5; D: TRBD2; size: -; V: TRBV11-2; length: 17; CDR3: CASSLDQAVAGEETQYF; DNA: TGTGCCAGCAGCTTAGATCAAGCGGTAGCGGGGGAAGAGACCCAGTACTTC
J: TRBJ2-3; D: TRBD1; size: once; V: TRBV7-2; length: 17; CDR3: CASIKQGAGLSTDTQYF; DNA: TGTGCCAGCATCAAACAGGGGGCTGGCCTTAGCACAGATACGCAGTATTTT
J: TRBJ2-7; D: -; size: -; V: TRBV18; length: 14; CDR3: CASSPPRSSYEQYF; DNA: TGTGCCAGCTCACCCCCCCGCAGTTCCTACGAGCAGTACTTC
J: TRBJ1-2; D: -; size: -; V: TRBV19; length: 13; CDR3: CASSIRDIYGYTF; DNA: TGTGCCAGTAGTATCCGGGACATCTATGGCTACACCTTC
J: TRBJ2-5; D: -; size: -; V: TRBV4-1; length: 13; CDR3: CASSQDSQETQYF; DNA: TGCGCCAGCAGCCAAGACAGCCAGGAGACCCAGTACTTC
J: TRBJ2-3; D: -; size: -; V: TRBV19; length: 13; CDR3: CASSVIRKDTQYF; DNA: TGTGCCAGTAGTGTTATCCGGAAAGATACGCAGTATTTT
J: TRBJ1-2; D: -; size: -; V: TRBV12-3/TRBV12-4; length: 13; CDR3: CASSPGQYYGYTF; DNA: TGTGCCAGCAGTCCCGGACAGTACTATGGCTACACCTTC
J: TRBJ1-6; D: -; size: -; V: TRBV20-1; length: 15; CDR3: CSALGRYDDNSPLHF; DNA: TGCAGTGCCCTGGGACGATACGACGATAATTCACCCCTCCACTTT
J: TRBJ2-4; D: -; size: -; V: TRBV24-1; length: 12; CDR3: CALPGPPDIQYF; DNA: TGTGCCCTGCCAGGGCCGCCAGACATTCAGTACTTC
J: TRBJ1-6; D: -; size: -; V: TRBV2; length: 12; CDR3: CASNVGDSPLHF; DNA: TGTGCCAGCAATGTGGGAGACTCACCCCTCCACTTT
J: TRBJ2-7; D: -; size: -; V: TRBV4-1; length: 15; CDR3: CASSQGLRRAYEQYF; DNA: TGCGCCAGCAGCCAAGGGCTCAGGAGGGCCTACGAGCAGTACTTC
J: TRBJ1-6; D: -; size: once; V: TRBV11-2; length: 15; CDR3: CASSASGTGNSPLHF; DNA: TGTGCCAGCAGCGCATCCGGGACTGGAAATTCACCCCTCCACTTT
J: TRBJ2-1; D: TRBD1; size: -; V: TRBV6-2/TRBV6-3; length: 15; CDR3: CASIPDRGSYNEQFF; DNA: TGTGCCAGCATTCCTGACAGGGGCTCCTACAATGAGCAGTTCTTC
J: TRBJ1-2; D: -; size: -; V: TRBV4-1; length: 15; CDR3: CASSPADGPNYGYTF; DNA: TGCGCCAGCAGCCCCGCGGACGGTCCTAACTATGGCTACACCTTC
J: TRBJ2-3; D: TRBD1; size: -; V: TRBV6-2/TRBV6-3; length: 15; CDR3: CASSRIRDRPDTQYF; DNA: TGTGCCAGCAGCAGAATTAGGGACAGACCAGATACGCAGTATTTT
J: TRBJ2-2; D: -; size: -; V: TRBV2; length: 12; CDR3: CASRVGPGELFF; DNA: TGTGCCAGCAGGGTAGGGCCCGGGGAGCTGTTTTTT
J: TRBJ1-5; D: -; size: -; V: TRBV3-1; length: 15; CDR3: CASSQGSGINQPQHF; DNA: TGTGCCAGCAGCCAAGGGTCCGGGATCAATCAGCCCCAGCATTTT
J: TRBJ2-1; D: -; size: -; V: TRBV6-5; length: 15; CDR3: CASSSLRTAYNEQFF; DNA: TGTGCCAGCAGTTCCTTAAGGACAGCCTACAATGAGCAGTTCTTC
J: TRBJ1-1; D: -; size: -; V: TRBV20-1; length: 15; CDR3: CSARDAAGGGRRAFF; DNA: TGCAGTGCTAGAGATGCAGCGGGCGGGGGGCGCCGAGCTTTCTTT
J: TRBJ1-1; D: -; size: -; V: TRBV28; length: 13; CDR3: CATGFGGASEAFF; DNA: TGTGCCACAGGCTTCGGGGGGGCATCTGAAGCTTTCTTT
J: TRBJ2-1; D: -; size: -; V: TRBV18; length: 14; CDR3: CASSHSSSYNEQFF; DNA: TGTGCCAGCTCACACTCAAGCTCCTACAATGAGCAGTTCTTC
J: TRBJ2-2; D: -; size: -; V: TRBV9; length: 13; CDR3: CASSDQGSGELFF; DNA: TGTGCCAGCAGCGATCAGGGATCCGGGGAGCTGTTTTTT
J: TRBJ2-1; D: -; size: once; V: TRBV29-1; length: 11; CDR3: CSVLNGNEQFF; DNA: TGCAGCGTCTTAAACGGTAATGAGCAGTTCTTC
J: TRBJ1-5; D: -; size: -; V: TRBV20-1; length: 14; CDR3: CSARPGAGNQPQHF; DNA: TGCAGTGCTAGGCCGGGGGCTGGGAATCAGCCCCAGCATTTT
J: TRBJ1-1; D: -; size: -; V: TRBV5-5; length: 14; CDR3: CASSPQTGRTEAFF; DNA: TGTGCCAGCAGCCCACAAACAGGTCGGACTGAAGCTTTCTTT
J: TRBJ2-5; D: TRBD1; size: -; V: TRBV29-1; length: 13; CDR3: CSGHRGWQETQYF; DNA: TGCAGCGGCCACAGGGGTTGGCAAGAGACCCAGTACTTC
J: TRBJ2-7; D: -; size: -; V: TRBV19; length: 17; CDR3: CASSISFGRATSYEQYF; DNA: TGTGCCAGTAGTATCTCGTTTGGCAGGGCGACTTCCTACGAGCAGTACTTC
J: TRBJ2-7; D: -; size: -; V: TRBV7-9; length: 15; CDR3: CASSLALTGTYEQYF; DNA: TGTGCCAGCAGCTTAGCTCTAACAGGGACCTACGAGCAGTACTTC
J: TRBJ1-6; D: TRBD1; size: once; V: TRBV5-6; length: 15; CDR3: CASSYRGSYNSPLHF; DNA: TGTGCCAGCAGCTACAGGGGGTCCTATAATTCACCCCTCCACTTT
J: TRBJ2-7; D: TRBD1; size: -; V: TRBV7-2; length: 16; CDR3: CASSLGSGGYSYEQYF; DNA: TGTGCCAGCAGCTTAGGTTCAGGGGGCTACTCCTACGAGCAGTACTTC
J: TRBJ2-1; D: -; size: -; V: TRBV3-1; length: 15; CDR3: CASTETRSSYNEQFF; DNA: TGTGCCAGCACCGAGACCAGGAGCTCCTACAATGAGCAGTTCTTC
J: TRBJ1-2; D: TRBD1; size: -; V: TRBV19; length: 15; CDR3: CASISLGTGDYGYTF; DNA: TGTGCCAGTATCTCTCTCGGGACAGGGGACTATGGCTACACCTTC
J: TRBJ1-1; D: -; size: -; V: TRBV18; length: 12; CDR3: CASSGQNTEAFF; DNA: TGTGCCAGCTCAGGACAGAACACTGAAGCTTTCTTT
J: TRBJ1-6; D: -; size: -; V: TRBV2; length: 14; CDR3: CASSYLWTNSPLHF; DNA: TGTGCCAGCAGCTACCTTTGGACTAATTCACCCCTCCACTTT